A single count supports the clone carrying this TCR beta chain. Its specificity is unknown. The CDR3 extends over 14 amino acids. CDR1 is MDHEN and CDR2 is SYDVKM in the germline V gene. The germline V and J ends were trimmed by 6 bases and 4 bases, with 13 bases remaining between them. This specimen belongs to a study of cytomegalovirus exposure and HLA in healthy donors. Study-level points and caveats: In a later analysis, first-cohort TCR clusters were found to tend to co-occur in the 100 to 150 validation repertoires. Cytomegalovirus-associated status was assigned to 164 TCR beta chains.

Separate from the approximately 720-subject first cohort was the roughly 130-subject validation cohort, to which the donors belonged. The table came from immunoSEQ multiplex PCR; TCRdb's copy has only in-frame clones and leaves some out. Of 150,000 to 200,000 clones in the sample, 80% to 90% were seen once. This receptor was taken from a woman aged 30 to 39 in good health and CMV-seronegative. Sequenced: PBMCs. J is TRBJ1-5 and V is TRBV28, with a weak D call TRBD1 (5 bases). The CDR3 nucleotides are TGTGCCAGCAGAATGCGGGGGGAAAATCAGCCCCAGCATTTT. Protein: CASRMRGENQPQHF.